This paragraph reports one T cell receptor (beta chain). As originally analysed: Nucleated cell number was recorded as an estimate derived from reference gene primer amplification. Assay used: immunoSEQ multiplex PCR; TCRdb lists only in-frame clones, some missing. That table is the source of V, J and clone size, and D and trimming were worked out from the DNA. The table includes 200,000 to 250,000 clones, around four fifths detected once. The sample originates from a study of blood T cell repertoires in COVID-19. Across the whole study: The United States, Italy and Spain provided the acute and convalescent COVID-19 samples. The cDNA or gDNA used as material had been derived from T cells, B-cell-depleted T cells, or PBMCs.

This CDR3 region has 12 residues. The germline V gene encodes CDR1 SGHTA and CDR2 FQGNSA. The germline V and J ends were trimmed by 5 bases and 8 bases, with 10 bases remaining between them. Enrolled during active infection, Seattle patients were then followed longitudinally. The source is a woman of 80 years or more with COVID-19, enrolled during active disease. The sequencing input was peripheral blood. V and J are TRBV7-2 and TRBJ2-1; no firm D call. DNA for the CDR3: TGTGCCAGCAGCGACTTCCCGGATGAGCAGTTCTTC. Amino acid sequence: CASSDFPDEQFF.